The T cell receptor beta chain described here comes from a study of blood T cells in healthy people across ages. Looking at the study overall: Researchers report that template switching captured about one barcoded beta molecule per two T cells.

This clonotype has only a few counts. A second PCR, run for roughly 7 to 11 cycles, used a sample-barcoded 5' primer plus a J-beta primer mix. The template-switch adaptor, which had 12 random nucleotides, put a tag on each cDNA molecule. TCRdb re-called the 5' RACE reads with MiXCR, one entry per CDR3 protein. The table has 1.5 million to 2 million distinct CDR3 sequences, roughly two fifths seen once. Trimming pared 0 bases from V and 2 bases from J, leaving 12 bases between. Germline V CDR1 and CDR2: SGHAT, FQNNGV. This CDR3 is built from 16 residues. Each sample used at least 6 million PBMCs. Per sample, at least 5 micrograms of total RNA were extracted.

The chain joins TRBV11-2 to TRBJ2-3; maybe TRBD1 (6 bases). The material sequenced was blood. The sequence was collected from a human donor in good health. CDR3 in amino acids: CASSLDTGGPTDTQYF. In DNA form, the CDR3 reads TGTGCCAGCAGCTTAGATACTGGGGGCCCCACAGATACGCAGTATTTT.